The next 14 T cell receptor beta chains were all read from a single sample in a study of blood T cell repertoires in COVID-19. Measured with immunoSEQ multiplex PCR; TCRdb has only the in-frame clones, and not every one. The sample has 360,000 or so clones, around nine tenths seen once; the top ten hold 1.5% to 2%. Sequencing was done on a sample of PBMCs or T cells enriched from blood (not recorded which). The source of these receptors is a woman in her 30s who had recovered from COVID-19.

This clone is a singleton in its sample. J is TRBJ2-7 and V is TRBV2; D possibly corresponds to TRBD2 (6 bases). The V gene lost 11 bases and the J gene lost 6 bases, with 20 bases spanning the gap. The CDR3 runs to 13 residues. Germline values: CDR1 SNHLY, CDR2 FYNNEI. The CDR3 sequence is CASQPRREGEQYF. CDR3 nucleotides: TGTGCCTCCCAGCCTCGGCGGGAAGGCGAGCAGTACTTC.

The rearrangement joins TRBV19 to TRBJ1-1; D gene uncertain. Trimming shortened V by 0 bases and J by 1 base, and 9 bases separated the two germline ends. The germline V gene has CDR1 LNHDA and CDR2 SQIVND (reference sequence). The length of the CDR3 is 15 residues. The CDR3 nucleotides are TGTGCCAGTAGTATAGAGAGACTCGCGAACACTGAAGCTTTCTTT. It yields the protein CASSIERLANTEAFF.

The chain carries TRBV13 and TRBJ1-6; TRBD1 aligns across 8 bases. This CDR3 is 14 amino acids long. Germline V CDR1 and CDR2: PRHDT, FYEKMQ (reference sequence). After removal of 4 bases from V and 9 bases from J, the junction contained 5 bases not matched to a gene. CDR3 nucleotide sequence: TGTGCCAGCAGCTCGGACAGGGAGTTTTCACCCCTCCACTTT. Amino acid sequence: CASSSDREFSPLHF. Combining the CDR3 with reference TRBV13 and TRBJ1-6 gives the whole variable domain AAGVIQSPRHLIKEKRETATLKCYPIPRHDTVYWYQQGPGQDPQFLISFYEKMQSDKGSIPDRFSAQQFSDYHSELNMSSLELGDSALYFCASSSDREFSPLHFGNGTRLTVT.

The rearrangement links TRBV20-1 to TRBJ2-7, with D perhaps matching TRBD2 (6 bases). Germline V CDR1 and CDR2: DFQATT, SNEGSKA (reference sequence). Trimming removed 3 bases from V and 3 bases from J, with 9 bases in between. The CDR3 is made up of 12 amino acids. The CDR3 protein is CSASTGLYEQYF. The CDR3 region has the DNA TGCAGTGCTAGTACGGGACTCTACGAGCAGTACTTC.

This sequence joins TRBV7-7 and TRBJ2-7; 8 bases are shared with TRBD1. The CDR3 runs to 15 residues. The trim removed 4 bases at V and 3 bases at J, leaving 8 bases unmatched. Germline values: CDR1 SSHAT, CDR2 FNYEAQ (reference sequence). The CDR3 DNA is TGTGCCAGCAGCTACAGACAGGGGCCTTTCTACGAGCAGTACTTC. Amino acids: CASSYRQGPFYEQYF.

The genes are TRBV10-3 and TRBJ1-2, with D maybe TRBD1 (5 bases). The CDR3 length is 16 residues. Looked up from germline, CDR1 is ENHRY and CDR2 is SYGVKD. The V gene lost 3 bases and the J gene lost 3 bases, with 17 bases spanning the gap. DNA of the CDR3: TGTGCCATCAGTGAACCCTTGTACAGGACGTACTATGGCTACACCTTC. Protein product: CAISEPLYRTYYGYTF.

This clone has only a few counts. The CDR3 here is CASSYFMRERVSEQYF. Written as DNA, the CDR3 is TGTGCCAGCAGTTACTTTATGCGGGAGCGGGTTAGCGAGCAGTACTTC. The chain carries TRBV6-5 and TRBJ2-7, with 7 bases identical to TRBD2. Germline CDR1 reads MNHEY; CDR2 reads SVGAGI. The junction had 12 bases not matched to a gene; V was cut back by 1 base and J by 6 bases. The CDR3 runs 16 residues.

The CDR3 is CATQLTRQAIYNSPLHF. The CDR3 coding sequence is TGTGCCACCCAGCTCACGCGACAGGCGATCTATAATTCACCCCTCCACTTT. The chain recombines TRBV28 with TRBJ1-6; weak D call: TRBD1 (6 bases). CDR3 size: 17 residues. CDR1 MDHEN and CDR2 SYDVKM come from the germline V gene. V was pared by 10 bases and J by 3 bases, with 22 bases between.

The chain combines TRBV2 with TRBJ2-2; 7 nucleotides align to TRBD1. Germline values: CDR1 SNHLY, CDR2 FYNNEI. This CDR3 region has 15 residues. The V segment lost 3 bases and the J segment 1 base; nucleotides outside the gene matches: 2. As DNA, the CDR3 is TGTGCCAGCAGTGAGAGGACAGGGAACACCGGGGAGCTGTTTTTT. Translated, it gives CASSERTGNTGELFF.

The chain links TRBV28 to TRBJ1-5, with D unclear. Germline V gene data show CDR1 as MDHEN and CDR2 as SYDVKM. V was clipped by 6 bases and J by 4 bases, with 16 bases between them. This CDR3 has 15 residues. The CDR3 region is CASSPREVGNQPQHF. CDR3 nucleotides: TGTGCCAGCAGCCCTCGGGAGGTTGGTAATCAGCCCCAGCATTTT.

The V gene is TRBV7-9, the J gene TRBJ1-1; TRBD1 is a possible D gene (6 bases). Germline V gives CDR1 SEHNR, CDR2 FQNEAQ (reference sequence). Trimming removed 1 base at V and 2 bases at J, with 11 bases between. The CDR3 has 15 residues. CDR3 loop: CASSLGTAINTEAFF. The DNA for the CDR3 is TGTGCCAGCAGCTTAGGGACAGCTATTAACACTGAAGCTTTCTTT.

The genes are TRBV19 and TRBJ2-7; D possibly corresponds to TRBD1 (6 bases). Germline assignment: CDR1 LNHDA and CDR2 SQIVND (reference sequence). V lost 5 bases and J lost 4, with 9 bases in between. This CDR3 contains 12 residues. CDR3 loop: CASSRTEYEQYF. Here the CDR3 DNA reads TGTGCCAGTAGTCGGACAGAGTACGAGCAGTACTTC.

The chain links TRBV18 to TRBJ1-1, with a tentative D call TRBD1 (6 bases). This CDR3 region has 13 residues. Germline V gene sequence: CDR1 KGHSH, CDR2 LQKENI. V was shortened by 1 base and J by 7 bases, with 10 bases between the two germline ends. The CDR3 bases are TGTGCCAGCTCACCACGCAGGGGTAATGAAGCTTTCTTT. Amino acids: CASSPRRGNEAFF.

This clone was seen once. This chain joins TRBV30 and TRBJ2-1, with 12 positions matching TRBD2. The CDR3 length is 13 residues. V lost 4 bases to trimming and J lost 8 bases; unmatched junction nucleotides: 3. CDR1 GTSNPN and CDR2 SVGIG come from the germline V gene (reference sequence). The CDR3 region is CAWMLAGGDEQFF. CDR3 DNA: TGTGCCTGGATGCTAGCGGGAGGGGATGAGCAGTTCTTC.